This entry is about one TCR beta chain. Its specificity is not known. The source of the sample is a study of beta chain features in type 1 diabetes. In the study overall: Examination covered under 120 million sorted cells spanning all samples.

Expressed TCRB transcripts got sequenced, as all isolated RNA was reverse transcribed. The study sequenced naive, central memory and regulatory T cell samples to an average of about 3.8 million reads. This table comes from immunoSEQ multiplex PCR, and its TCRdb copy is limited to in-frame clones, with some not included. The sample lists over 150,000 clones; 7.5% to 9.5% were seen once. Study-wide results and caveats: TCRB repertoires of naive, central memory and Treg cells appeared more similar among patients than among healthy donors. When Type 1 diabetes patients were examined, their TCRB CDR3s proved moderately but significantly shorter in all four CD4+ subsets. Small HLA sub-analyses could not settle whether HLA shapes TCRB rearrangement.

The receptor comes from a woman aged 18-30 years with type 1 diabetes. Source material: central memory CD4+ T cells from blood.

CDR3: CASSQGGNQPQHF. The CDR3 nucleotides are TGTGCCAGCAGCCAGGGGGGTAATCAGCCCCAGCATTTT. The chain carries TRBV14 and TRBJ1-5, with D perhaps TRBD1 (5 bases). CDR3 length: 13 amino acids. Deletions cut 3 bases from V and 4 bases from J, with 7 bases between. Looked up from germline, CDR1 is SGHDN and CDR2 is FVKESK. Together with reference TRBV14 and TRBJ1-5, the CDR3 gives the full variable domain: EAGVTQFPSHSVIEKGQTVTLRCDPISGHDNLYWYRRVMGKEIKFLLHFVKESKQDESGMPNNRFLAERTGGTYSTLKVQPAELEDSGVYFCASSQGGNQPQHFGDGTRLSIL.